Below, one TCR beta chain is given with its context. Per the original data handling: Amplification of reference gene primers provided the estimated nucleated cell counts. Profiled with immunoSEQ multiplex PCR; TCRdb holds only in-frame clones, not every one. V and J calls and clone size are as listed in that table; D and trimming were resolved from the DNA. Of 180,000 or so clones listed, roughly 80% are singletons. V lost 4 bases to trimming and J lost 8 bases, with 9 bases between them. Germline V gene data show CDR1 as SGHRS and CDR2 as YFSETQ. The CDR3 spans 12 residues. This record comes from a study of blood T cell repertoires in COVID-19.

V gene TRBV5-1 combines with J gene TRBJ1-4; D ambiguous. Sequencing used PBMCs or T cells enriched from blood (not recorded which). This clonotype was sampled from a man aged 40-49 years who had recovered from COVID-19. CDR3 sequence (DNA): TGCGCCAGCAGCATTAGTAGAGAAAAACTGTTTTTT. This gives the protein CASSISREKLFF.